This TCR beta chain was sequenced for a study of T-cell reconstitution after alpha-beta-depleted transplantation in children. Study-level results: By one year post-transplant, T-cell counts and diversity largely arose from T cells that were newly produced. Where alpha-beta T cells came from about two months after transplant was reportedly several hundred expanded graft clones.

The library targeted TCRbeta and was prepared with unique molecular identifiers. MiXCR, applied by TCRdb to the PCR reads, yields one record per CDR3 protein. The data contain around 490,000 distinct CDR3 sequences, about 10% of them singletons. The CDR3 consists of 14 residues. The V gene's germline CDR1 is DFQATT and CDR2 SNEGSKA (reference sequence). V was clipped by 3 bases and J by 0 bases, with 9 bases between them. About this clonotype itself: Its specificity is unknown.

V usage is TRBV20-1 and J usage is TRBJ2-1; no definite D call. The TCR was taken from a female patient aged 2-10 years who had a stem cell transplant for aplastic anemia, so the T cells may come from the graft donor. This material consisted of PBMCs, mostly from graft donor cells, taken 180 days after TCRalphabeta/CD19-depleted stem cell transplant. The chain's CDR3 is CSARLRSSYNEQFF. The CDR3 DNA reads TGCAGTGCTAGGCTCAGGAGCTCCTACAATGAGCAGTTCTTC.